A selection of T cell receptor beta chains follows, all from one sample in a study of regulatory T cells in long-lasting Graves disease. MiXCR, run by TCRdb on the multiplex PCR reads, gives a single entry per CDR3 protein. The repertoire holds under 500,000 distinct CDR3 sequences, with roughly 20% as singletons. The sequenced sample was peripheral blood mononuclear cells (PBMCs), obtained when the disease was refractory, from a patient treated with antithyroid drugs. All receptors derive from a female donor with Graves disease. CDR3s include the opening cysteine and the closing phenylalanine or tryptophan. Each record gives: clone size, D gene, J gene, V gene, CDR3 protein, CDR3 DNA. A D gene is named only where the DNA matches it firmly. The size field is filled for only some rows; it gives once, few, many or a size class.

.,.,TRBJ2-3,TRBV7-2,CASSTGSLDTQYF,TGTGCCAGCAGCACGGGATCATTAGATACGCAGTATTTT
many,TRBD2,TRBJ2-5,TRBV11-2,CASSRGLAGGETQYF,TGTGCCAGCAGCCGGGGACTAGCGGGAGGGGAGACCCAGTACTTC
.,.,TRBJ1-3,TRBV15,CATSRGAGAGNTIYF,TGTGCCACCAGCAGAGGGGCAGGGGCTGGAAACACCATATATTTT
few,TRBD2,TRBJ2-7,TRBV20-1,CSARSFSGSSYEQYF,TGCAGTGCTAGATCCTTTAGCGGGAGCTCCTACGAGCAGTACTTC
.,TRBD1,TRBJ1-3,TRBV5-6,CASSAGQFSGNTIYF,TGTGCCAGCAGCGCGGGACAGTTTTCTGGAAACACCATATATTTT
many,.,TRBJ2-4,TRBV28,CASSLKQGATGRNIQYF,TGTGCCAGCAGTTTAAAGCAGGGTGCCACCGGCCGGAACATTCAGTACTTC
.,.,TRBJ2-2,TRBV6-1,CASRRGGDTGELFF,TGTGCCAGCAGGAGGGGAGGAGACACCGGGGAGCTGTTTTTT
.,.,TRBJ1-2,TRBV20-1,CSAEGQGYGYTF,TGCAGTGCAGAGGGCCAGGGCTATGGCTACACCTTC
.,TRBD1,TRBJ2-7,TRBV15,CATSRTPGGTRNEQYF,TGTGCCACCAGCAGAACTCCAGGGGGAACTCGGAACGAGCAGTACTTC
.,.,TRBJ2-7,TRBV6-1,CASSQPGRGTYEQYF,TGTGCCAGCAGTCAACCGGGACGGGGGACCTACGAGCAGTACTTC
.,.,TRBJ2-3,TRBV20-1,CSASSLGRTDTQYF,TGCAGTGCTAGTTCCCTCGGACGCACAGATACGCAGTATTTT
.,TRBD1,TRBJ1-2,TRBV27,CASSFRGQGINYGYTF,TGTGCCAGCAGTTTCCGAGGACAGGGGATTAACTATGGCTACACCTTC
many,.,TRBJ1-3,TRBV28,CASSLPGTRGGNTIYF,TGTGCCAGCAGCCTCCCCGGTACCCGAGGCGGAAACACCATATATTTT
few,.,TRBJ2-4,TRBV3-1,CASSQGWDTKNIQYF,TGTGCCAGCAGCCAAGGGTGGGACACCAAAAACATTCAGTACTTC
.,TRBD1,TRBJ1-2,TRBV4-3,CASSQDRQGKSGYTF,TGCGCCAGCAGCCAAGATCGACAGGGGAAAAGTGGCTACACCTTC
many,.,TRBJ2-7,TRBV7-2,CASSLGRPYEQYF,TGTGCCAGCAGCTTGGGCAGGCCCTACGAGCAGTACTTC
few,TRBD1,TRBJ1-5,TRBV19,CASSMQGGSSPQHF,TGTGCCAGTAGTATGCAGGGGGGGTCCTCGCCCCAGCATTTT
.,TRBD2,TRBJ2-1,TRBV28,CASSPLAGAYNEQFF,TGTGCCAGCAGTCCCCTAGCGGGCGCCTACAATGAGCAGTTCTTC
many,.,TRBJ2-7,TRBV28,CASRDSGTISGEQYF,TGTGCCAGCAGAGATTCCGGGACCATAAGCGGCGAGCAGTACTTC
few,.,TRBJ1-1,TRBV27,CASSRKMNTEAFF,TGTGCCAGCAGTCGAAAGATGAACACTGAAGCTTTCTTT
.,TRBD2,TRBJ2-3,TRBV25-1,CASSGKSPGLAGGLKDTQYF,TGTGCCAGCAGTGGGAAGAGCCCGGGACTAGCGGGAGGTCTTAAAGATACGCAGTATTTT
.,TRBD2,TRBJ2-7,TRBV15,CATSREGGGGYEQYF,TGTGCCACCAGCAGAGAAGGCGGCGGGGGCTACGAGCAGTACTTC
many,.,TRBJ2-2,TRBV28,CASKEVARAGELFF,TGTGCCAGCAAAGAAGTGGCGAGGGCGGGGGAGCTGTTTTTT
many,TRBD1,TRBJ1-2,TRBV6-1,CASREPGQVMGKTF,TGTGCCAGCAGGGAACCGGGACAGGTGATGGGTAAGACCTTC
many,.,TRBJ1-5,TRBV28,CASSLLSGNSNQPQHF,TGTGCCAGCAGTTTATTGTCAGGGAATAGCAATCAGCCCCAGCATTTT
many,TRBD1,TRBJ1-1,TRBV27,CASRFYRGDTEAFF,TGTGCCAGCCGTTTCTACAGGGGAGACACTGAAGCTTTCTTT
.,TRBD2,TRBJ2-3,TRBV2,CASSLWVAGGPGDTQYF,TGTGCCAGCAGCTTATGGGTAGCGGGAGGGCCGGGAGATACGCAGTATTTT
many,.,TRBJ1-2,TRBV12-3/TRBV12-4,CASSFPDLNYGYTF,TGTGCCAGCAGTTTTCCAGACCTGAACTATGGCTACACCTTC
many,TRBD1,TRBJ1-4,TRBV2,CASSEQGTGARLFF,TGTGCCAGCAGCGAACAGGGGACAGGGGCGAGACTGTTTTTT
.,.,TRBJ1-3,TRBV3-2,CASSQGGNTIYF,TGTGCCAGCAGCCAAGGTGGAAACACCATATATTTT
many,.,TRBJ2-7,TRBV27,CASSPRPLASEQYF,TGTGCCAGCAGTCCACGCCCACTAGCCTCCGAGCAGTACTTC
few,TRBD1,TRBJ2-2,TRBV5-6,CASSLDRGRVGELFF,TGTGCCAGCAGCTTGGACAGGGGGCGGGTCGGGGAGCTGTTTTTT